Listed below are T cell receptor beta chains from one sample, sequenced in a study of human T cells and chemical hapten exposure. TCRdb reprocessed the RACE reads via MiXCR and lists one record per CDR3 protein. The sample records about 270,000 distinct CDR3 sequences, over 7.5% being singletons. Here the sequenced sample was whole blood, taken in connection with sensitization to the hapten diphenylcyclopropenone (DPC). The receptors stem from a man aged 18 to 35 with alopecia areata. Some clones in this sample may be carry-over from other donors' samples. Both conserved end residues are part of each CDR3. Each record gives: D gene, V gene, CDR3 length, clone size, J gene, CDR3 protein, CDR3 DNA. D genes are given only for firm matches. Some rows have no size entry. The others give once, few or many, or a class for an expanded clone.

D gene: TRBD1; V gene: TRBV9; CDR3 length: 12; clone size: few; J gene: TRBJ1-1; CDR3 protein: CASNRGETEAFF; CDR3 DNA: TGTGCCAGCAACAGGGGTGAGACTGAAGCTTTCTTT
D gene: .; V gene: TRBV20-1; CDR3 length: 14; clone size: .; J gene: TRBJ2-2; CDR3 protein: CSARTVTNTGELFF; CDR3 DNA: TGCAGTGCTAGGACAGTTACGAACACCGGGGAGCTGTTTTTT
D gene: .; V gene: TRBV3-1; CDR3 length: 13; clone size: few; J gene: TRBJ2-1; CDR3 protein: CASSRGARDEQFF; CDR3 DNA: TGTGCCAGCAGTCGGGGGGCCAGAGATGAGCAGTTCTTC
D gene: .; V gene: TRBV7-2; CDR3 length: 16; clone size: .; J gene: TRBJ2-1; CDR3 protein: CASSLGGGASYNEQFF; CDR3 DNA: TGTGCCAGCAGCTTAGGAGGGGGGGCCTCCTACAATGAGCAGTTCTTC
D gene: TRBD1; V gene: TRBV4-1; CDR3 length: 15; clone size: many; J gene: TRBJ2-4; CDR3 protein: CASSQGQGAKNIQYF; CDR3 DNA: TGCGCCAGCAGCCAAGGACAGGGGGCCAAAAACATTCAGTACTTC
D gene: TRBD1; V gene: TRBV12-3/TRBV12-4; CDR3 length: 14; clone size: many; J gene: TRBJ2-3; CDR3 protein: CASSQQGAQDTQYF; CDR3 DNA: TGTGCCAGCAGCCAACAGGGGGCACAAGATACGCAGTATTTT
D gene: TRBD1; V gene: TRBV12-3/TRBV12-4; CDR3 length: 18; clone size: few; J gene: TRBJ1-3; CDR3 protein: CASSRRPADRGRVNTIYF; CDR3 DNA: TGTGCCAGCAGTCGGCGACCCGCGGACAGGGGGCGAGTAAACACCATATATTTT
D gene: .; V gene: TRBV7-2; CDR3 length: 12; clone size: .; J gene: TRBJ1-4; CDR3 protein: CASSLGTAELFF; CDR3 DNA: TGTGCCAGCAGCTTAGGGACAGCCGAACTGTTTTTT
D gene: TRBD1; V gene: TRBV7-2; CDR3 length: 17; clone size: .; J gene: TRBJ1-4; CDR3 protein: CASSLGGPGQGGEKLFF; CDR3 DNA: TGTGCCAGCAGCTTAGGGGGTCCGGGACAGGGAGGCGAAAAACTGTTTTTT
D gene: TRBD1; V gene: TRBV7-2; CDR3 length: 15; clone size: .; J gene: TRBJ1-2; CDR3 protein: CASSLVRDRALPYTF; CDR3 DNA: TGTGCCAGCAGCTTAGTACGGGACAGGGCACTTCCGTACACCTTC
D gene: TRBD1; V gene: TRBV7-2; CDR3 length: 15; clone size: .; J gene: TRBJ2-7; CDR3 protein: CASSLGTDGTYEQYF; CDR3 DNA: TGTGCCAGCAGCTTGGGGACAGACGGCACCTACGAGCAGTACTTC
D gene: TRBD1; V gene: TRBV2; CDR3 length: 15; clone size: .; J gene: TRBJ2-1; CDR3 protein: CASSDKQGYNNEQFF; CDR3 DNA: TGTGCCAGCAGTGATAAACAGGGGTACAACAATGAGCAGTTCTTC
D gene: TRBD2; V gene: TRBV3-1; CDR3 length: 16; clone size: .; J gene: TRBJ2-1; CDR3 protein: CASSRLSGGSYNEQFF; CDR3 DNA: TGTGCCAGCAGCCGCCTTAGCGGGGGTTCCTACAATGAGCAGTTCTTC
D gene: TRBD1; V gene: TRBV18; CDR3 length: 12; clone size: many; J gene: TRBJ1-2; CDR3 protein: CASSPTGDGYTF; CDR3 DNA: TGTGCCAGCTCACCGACAGGGGATGGCTACACCTTC
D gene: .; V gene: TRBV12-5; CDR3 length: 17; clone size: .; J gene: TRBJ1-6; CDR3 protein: CASGLVVRGPNNSPLHF; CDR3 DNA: TGTGCTAGTGGTTTGGTAGTCAGGGGACCAAATAATTCACCCCTCCACTTT
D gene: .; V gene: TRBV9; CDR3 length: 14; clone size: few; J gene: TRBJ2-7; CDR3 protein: CASSTATSPYEQYF; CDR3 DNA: TGTGCCAGCAGCACCGCGACAAGCCCTTACGAGCAGTACTTC
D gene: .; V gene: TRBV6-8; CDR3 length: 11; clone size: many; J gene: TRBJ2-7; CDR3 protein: CASSSPYEQYF; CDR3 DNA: TGTGCCAGCAGTTCCCCCTACGAGCAGTACTTC
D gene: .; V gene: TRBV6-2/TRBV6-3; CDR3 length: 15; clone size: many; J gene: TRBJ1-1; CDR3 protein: CASTPPTVRRTEAFF; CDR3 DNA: TGTGCCAGCACCCCTCCCACAGTAAGGAGGACTGAAGCTTTCTTT
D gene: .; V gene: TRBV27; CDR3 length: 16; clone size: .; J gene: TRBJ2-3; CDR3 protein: CASTMRGGPYTDTQYF; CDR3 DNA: TGTGCCAGCACCATGAGGGGGGGGCCATACACAGATACGCAGTATTTT
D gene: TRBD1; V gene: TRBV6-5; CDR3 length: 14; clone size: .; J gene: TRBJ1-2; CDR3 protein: CASTRDRSFYGYTF; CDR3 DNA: TGTGCCAGCACCCGGGACAGGTCCTTCTATGGCTACACCTTC
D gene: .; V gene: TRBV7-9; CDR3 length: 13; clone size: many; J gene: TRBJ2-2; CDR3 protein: CASSVSYTGELFF; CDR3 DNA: TGTGCCAGCAGCGTATCGTACACCGGGGAGCTGTTTTTT
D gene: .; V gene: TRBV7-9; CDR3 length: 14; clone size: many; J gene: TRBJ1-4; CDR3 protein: CASSRSEANEKLFF; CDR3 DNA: TGTGCCAGCAGCCGCTCAGAGGCTAATGAAAAACTGTTTTTT
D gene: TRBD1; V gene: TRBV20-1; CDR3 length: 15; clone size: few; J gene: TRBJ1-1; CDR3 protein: CSALPFARGGTEAFF; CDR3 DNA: TGCAGTGCTCTACCGTTCGCCAGGGGGGGCACTGAAGCTTTCTTT
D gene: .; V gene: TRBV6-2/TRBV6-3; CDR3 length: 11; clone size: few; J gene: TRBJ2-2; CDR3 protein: CASMLTGELFF; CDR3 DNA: TGTGCCAGCATGCTTACCGGGGAGCTGTTTTTT
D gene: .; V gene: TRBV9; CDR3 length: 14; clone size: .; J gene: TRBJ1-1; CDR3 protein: CASSPRAMNTEAFF; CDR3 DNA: TGTGCCAGCAGCCCCCGAGCCATGAACACTGAAGCTTTCTTT
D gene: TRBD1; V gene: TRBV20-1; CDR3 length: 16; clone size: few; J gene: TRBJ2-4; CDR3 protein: CSAQGGTGLAKNIQYF; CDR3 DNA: TGCAGTGCCCAAGGAGGGACAGGGCTAGCCAAAAACATTCAGTACTTC
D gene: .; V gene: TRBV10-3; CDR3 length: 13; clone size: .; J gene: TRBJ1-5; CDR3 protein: CAISLAGNQPQHF; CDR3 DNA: TGTGCCATCAGTCTGGCCGGGAATCAGCCCCAGCATTTT
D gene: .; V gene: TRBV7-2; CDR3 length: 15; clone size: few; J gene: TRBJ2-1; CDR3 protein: CASSLGVGLGIEQFF; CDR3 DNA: TGTGCCAGCAGCTTAGGGGTAGGGCTAGGTATTGAGCAGTTCTTC
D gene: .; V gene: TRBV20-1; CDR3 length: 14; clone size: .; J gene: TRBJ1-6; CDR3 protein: CSARVGAGKTPLHF; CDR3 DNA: TGCAGTGCTAGAGTCGGGGCAGGGAAGACACCCCTCCACTTT
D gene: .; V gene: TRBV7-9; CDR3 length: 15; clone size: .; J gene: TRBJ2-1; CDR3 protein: CASSLAYRRNAEQFF; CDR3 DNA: TGTGCCAGCAGCTTAGCTTACAGGAGGAACGCTGAGCAGTTCTTC
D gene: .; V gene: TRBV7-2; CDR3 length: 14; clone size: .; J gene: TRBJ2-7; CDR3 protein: CASSLARGQYEQYF; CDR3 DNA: TGTGCCAGCAGCTTAGCGAGAGGGCAATACGAGCAGTACTTC
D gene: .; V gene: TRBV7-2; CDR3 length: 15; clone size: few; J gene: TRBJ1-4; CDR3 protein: CASRAGQSPNEKLFF; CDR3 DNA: TGTGCCAGCAGAGCCGGACAGTCTCCTAATGAAAAACTGTTTTTT
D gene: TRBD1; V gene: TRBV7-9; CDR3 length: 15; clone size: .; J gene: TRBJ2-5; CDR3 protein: CASSSTGGTQETQYF; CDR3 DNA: TGTGCCAGCAGCTCGACAGGGGGTACCCAAGAGACCCAGTACTTC
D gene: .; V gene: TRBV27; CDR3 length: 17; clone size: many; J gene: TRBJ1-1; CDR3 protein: CASSLGPPGGAGTEAFF; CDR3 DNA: TGTGCCAGCAGTTTAGGCCCTCCCGGGGGCGCCGGCACTGAAGCTTTCTTT
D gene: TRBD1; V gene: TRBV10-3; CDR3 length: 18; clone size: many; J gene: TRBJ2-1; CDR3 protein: CATRRDSPSKSTYNEQFF; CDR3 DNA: TGTGCCACCCGCCGGGACAGCCCCTCCAAAAGCACCTACAATGAGCAGTTCTTC
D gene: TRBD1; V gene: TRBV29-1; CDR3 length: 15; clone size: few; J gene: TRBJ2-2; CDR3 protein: CSVMVQGAWTGELFF; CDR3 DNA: TGCAGCGTTATGGTCCAGGGGGCTTGGACCGGGGAGCTGTTTTTT
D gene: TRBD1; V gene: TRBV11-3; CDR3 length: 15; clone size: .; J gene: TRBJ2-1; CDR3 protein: CASSPRPGTGYEQFF; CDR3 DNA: TGTGCCAGCAGCCCCCGTCCCGGGACAGGGTATGAGCAGTTCTTC
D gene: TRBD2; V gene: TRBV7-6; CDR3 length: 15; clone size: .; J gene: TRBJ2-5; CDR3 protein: CASSSPPGLDGTQYF; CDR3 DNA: TGTGCCAGCAGCTCGCCGCCGGGACTAGACGGGACCCAGTACTTC
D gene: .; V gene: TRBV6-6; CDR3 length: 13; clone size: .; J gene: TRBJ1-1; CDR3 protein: CASSYSSEFEAFF; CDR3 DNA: TGTGCCAGCAGTTACTCTTCCGAGTTTGAAGCTTTCTTT
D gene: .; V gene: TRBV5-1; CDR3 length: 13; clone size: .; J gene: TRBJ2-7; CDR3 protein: CASRAGQNHEQYF; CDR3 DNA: TGCGCCAGCCGGGCTGGACAGAACCACGAGCAGTACTTC
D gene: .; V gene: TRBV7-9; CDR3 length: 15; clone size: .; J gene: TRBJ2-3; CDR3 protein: CASRPPAGSTDTQYF; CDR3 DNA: TGTGCCAGCAGGCCCCCGGCAGGGAGCACAGATACGCAGTATTTT
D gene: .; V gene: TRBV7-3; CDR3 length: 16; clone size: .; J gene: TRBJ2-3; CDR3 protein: CASSLNPGLFTDTQYF; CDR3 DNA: TGTGCCAGCAGCCTAAATCCGGGACTCTTCACAGATACGCAGTATTTT